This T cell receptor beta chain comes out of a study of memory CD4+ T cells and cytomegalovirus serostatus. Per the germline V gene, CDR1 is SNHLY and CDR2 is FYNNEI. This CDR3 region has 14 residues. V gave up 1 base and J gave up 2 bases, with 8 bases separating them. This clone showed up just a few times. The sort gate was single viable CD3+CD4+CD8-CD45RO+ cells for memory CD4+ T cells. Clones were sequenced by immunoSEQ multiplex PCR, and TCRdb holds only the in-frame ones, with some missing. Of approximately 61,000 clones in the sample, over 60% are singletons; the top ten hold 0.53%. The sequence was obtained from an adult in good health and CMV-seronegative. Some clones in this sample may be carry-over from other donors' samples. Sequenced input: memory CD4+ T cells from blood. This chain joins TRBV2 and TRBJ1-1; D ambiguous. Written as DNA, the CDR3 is TGTGCCAGCAGTGAAGTGGGGTTTAACACTGAAGCTTTCTTT. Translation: CASSEVGFNTEAFF.